The entry below gives a single T cell receptor beta chain sequence along with its context. These data originate in a study of blood T cell repertoires in COVID-19. Across the study: The origin of the acute and convalescent COVID-19 samples was the United States, Italy and Spain. Sources were T cells, B-cell-depleted T cells, or PBMCs; the material itself was cDNA or gDNA.

Seattle's enrolled individuals joined amid active infection and were then monitored longitudinally. Per the authors' pipeline: Reference gene primers were amplified, and this amplification served to estimate nucleated cell counts. Sequencing used immunoSEQ multiplex PCR; TCRdb keeps in-frame clones, though not all of them. That table gives V, J and clone size, and the DNA gave D and trimming. In the table there are around 200,000 clones, around 80% of which are singletons. CDR1 is LNHNV and CDR2 is YYDKDF in the germline V gene (reference sequence). The germline V and J ends were trimmed by 3 bases and 3 bases, with 14 bases remaining between them. This CDR3 comprises 15 residues.

The sequenced sample was peripheral blood. This chain connects TRBV15 to TRBJ2-5; D perhaps matches TRBD1 (6 bases). The sequence derives from a woman aged 25 to 39 with COVID-19, enrolled during active disease. This chain's CDR3 is CATSRTAGDEETQYF. The CDR3 DNA reads TGTGCCACCAGCAGGACCGCAGGGGACGAAGAGACCCAGTACTTC.